These 6 T cell receptor beta chains originate from one sample sequenced in a study of memory B cells and T cells in multiple sclerosis. CFSE-dim autoproliferating and CFSE-high non-proliferating T cells from unstimulated culture were sequenced separately. Replicate wells were pooled after more than six days of stimulus-free culture of 5x10^7 CFSE-labeled PBMCs. The method was immunoSEQ multiplex PCR; TCRdb's version includes in-frame clones alone and lacks a portion of them. In the table there are roughly 12,000 clones, 84% of which are singletons. These receptors' targets are unknown. The sequenced sample consisted of PBMCs from blood kept in culture. These receptors originate from a human donor with multiple sclerosis.

The chain links TRBV2 to TRBJ2-7; perhaps TRBD2 as D (5 bases). CDR3 length: 13 amino acids. The V gene lost 5 bases and the J gene lost 2 bases, with 10 bases spanning the gap. In germline, CDR1 is SNHLY, CDR2 FYNNEI. As DNA, the CDR3 is TGTGCCAGCAGTCCCGACGGGGCCTACGAGCAGTACTTC. Its protein product is CASSPDGAYEQYF.

V usage is TRBV19 and J usage is TRBJ2-7; the D gene is possibly TRBD1 (5 bases). Trimming removed 5 bases from V and 6 bases from J, with 23 bases in between. Germline assignment: CDR1 LNHDA and CDR2 SQIVND (reference sequence). The CDR3 has 16 amino acids. This CDR3 is CASSLHLGHSPGEQYF. CDR3 sequence (DNA): TGTGCCAGTAGTCTCCACCTAGGACACTCACCGGGCGAGCAGTACTTC.

This chain uses TRBV9 with TRBJ2-6; 7 bases are a match to TRBD1. Looked up from germline, CDR1 is SGDLS and CDR2 is YYNGEE. The junction had 10 bases not matched to a gene; V was cut back by 4 bases and J by 0 bases. There are 18 residues in the CDR3. CDR3 nucleotides: TGTGCCAGCAGCTTAAGGACAGGAGTCCTCTCTGGGGCCAACGTCCTGACTTTC. Protein product: CASSLRTGVLSGANVLTF.

This rearrangement joins TRBV7-8 to TRBJ2-4; the match to TRBD2 covers 10 bases. Germline CDR1 SGHVS, CDR2 FQNEAQ. The V gene end was trimmed by 3 bases and the J gene end by 6 bases; junction bases not matched to a gene: 11. The CDR3 runs to 17 residues. The CDR3, as DNA: TGTGCCAGCAGCTTTCTTAGCGGGGGGATGTATGGAAACATTCAGTACTTC. Translated: CASSFLSGGMYGNIQYF.

This clone was detected once. In DNA form, the CDR3 reads TGTGCCAGCAGTGAACGGGGGGGTGGTAGCAATCAGCCCCAGCATTTT. Translation: CASSERGGGSNQPQHF. J is TRBJ1-5 and V is TRBV2; perhaps TRBD1 as D (5 bases). The V and J ends lost 2 bases and 0 bases respectively, with 11 bases between them. CDR1 is SNHLY and CDR2 is FYNNEI in the germline V gene. The CDR3 has 16 residues.

This clone was observed a few times. The V and J genes are TRBV21-1 and TRBJ2-7; no check of the table's D call, TRBD1, against the DNA was made. TRBV21-1 is a pseudogene. The CDR3 is 15 amino acids. The CDR3 spells CASKENGACFYEQYF. In nucleotides, the CDR3 is TGTGCCAGCAAGGAGAATGGGGCCTGTTTCTACGAGCAGTACTTC.